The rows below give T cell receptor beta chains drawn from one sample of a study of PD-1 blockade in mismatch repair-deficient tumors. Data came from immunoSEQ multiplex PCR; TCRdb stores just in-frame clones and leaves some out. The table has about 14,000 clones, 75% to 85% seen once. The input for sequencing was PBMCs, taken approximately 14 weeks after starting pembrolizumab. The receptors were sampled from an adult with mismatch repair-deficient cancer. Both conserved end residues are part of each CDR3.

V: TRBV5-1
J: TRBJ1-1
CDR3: CASSNTGTTTEAFF

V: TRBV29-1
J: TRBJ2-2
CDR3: CSVSRGQNLHTGELFF

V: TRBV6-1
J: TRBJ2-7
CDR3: CASNPRDRAPYEQYF

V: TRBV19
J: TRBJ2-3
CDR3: CASSIAGTDTQYF

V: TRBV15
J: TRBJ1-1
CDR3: CATNGQNTEAFF

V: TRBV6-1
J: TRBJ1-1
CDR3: CASSAIVDGEAFF

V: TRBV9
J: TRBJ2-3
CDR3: CASSTRTDEGPDTQYF

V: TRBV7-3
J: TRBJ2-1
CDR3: CASSLRTSGRRDEQFF

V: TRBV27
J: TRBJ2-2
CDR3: CASSLQGAAGELFF

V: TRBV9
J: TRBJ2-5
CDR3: CASSATGGPQETQYF

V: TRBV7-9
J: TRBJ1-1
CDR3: CASSLQVGTEAFF

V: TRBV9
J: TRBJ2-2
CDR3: CASSGSFGSIAGELFF

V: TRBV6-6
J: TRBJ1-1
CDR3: CASSLRYSTEAFF

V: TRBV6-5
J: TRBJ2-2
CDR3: CASYPWQGTGELFF

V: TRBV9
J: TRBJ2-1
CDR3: CASSVDIYNEQFF

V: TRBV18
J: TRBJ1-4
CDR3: CASSKIREQEKLFF

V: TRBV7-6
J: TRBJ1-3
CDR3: CASSPSGSAGPGNTIYF

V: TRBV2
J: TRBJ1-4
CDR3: CASCRGSSEKLFF

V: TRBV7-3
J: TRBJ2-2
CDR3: CASSSERVPRAGELFF

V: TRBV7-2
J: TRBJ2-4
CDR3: CASSLQGLGVAKNIQYF

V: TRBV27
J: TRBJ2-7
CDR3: CASRSIAGTLEQYF

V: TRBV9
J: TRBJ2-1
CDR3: CASSERGQAGSYNEQFF

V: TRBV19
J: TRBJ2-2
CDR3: CASSLAGTGVAGELFF

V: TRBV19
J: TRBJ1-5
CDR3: CASSMSSGGMSNQPQHF

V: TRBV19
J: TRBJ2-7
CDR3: CASSQMGQGAREQYF

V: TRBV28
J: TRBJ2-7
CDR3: CASRDRGYEQYF

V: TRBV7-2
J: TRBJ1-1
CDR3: CASSLQGWGMNTEAFF

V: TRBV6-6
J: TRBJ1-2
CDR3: CASSSGQGSYGYTF

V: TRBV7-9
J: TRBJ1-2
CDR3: CASSLTTANYGYTF

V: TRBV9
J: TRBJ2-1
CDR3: CASSGGLGGSYNEQFF

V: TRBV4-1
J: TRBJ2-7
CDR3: CASSQTGTAPYEQYF

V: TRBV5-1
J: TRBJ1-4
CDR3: CASSLAPGNEKLFF

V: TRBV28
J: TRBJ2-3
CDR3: CASSSWSGSNRGTDTQYF

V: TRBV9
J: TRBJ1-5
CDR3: CASSVGQGASQPQHF

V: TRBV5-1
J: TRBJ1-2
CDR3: CASSFTGSRGYTF

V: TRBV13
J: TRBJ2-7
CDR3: CASSSTGADEQYF

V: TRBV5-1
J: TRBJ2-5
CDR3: CASSRLTSTGGVETQYF

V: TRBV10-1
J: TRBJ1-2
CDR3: CASSSGQGDGYTF

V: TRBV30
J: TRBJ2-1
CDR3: CAWARDSKNNEQFF

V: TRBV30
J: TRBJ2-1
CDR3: CAWSVLQRFYNEQFF

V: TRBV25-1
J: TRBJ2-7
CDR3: CASSESGGGYEQYF

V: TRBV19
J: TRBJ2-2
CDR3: CATRSPGQRVPGELFF

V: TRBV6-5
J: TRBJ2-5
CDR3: CASSPRALAGETQYF

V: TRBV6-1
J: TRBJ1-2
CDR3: CAATGFWASYTF

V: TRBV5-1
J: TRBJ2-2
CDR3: CASSLMARGSPTGELFF

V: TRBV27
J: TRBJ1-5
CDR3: CASSSRVSAQPQHF

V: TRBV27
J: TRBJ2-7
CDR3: CASSARLAGVYEQYF

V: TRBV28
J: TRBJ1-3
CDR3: CASSLSGIGGSGNTIYF

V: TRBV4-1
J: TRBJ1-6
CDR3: CASSQEVRRASLLHF

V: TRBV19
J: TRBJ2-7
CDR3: CASSILAMLSSYEQYF

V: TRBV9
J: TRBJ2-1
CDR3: CASSITSGIPNEQFF

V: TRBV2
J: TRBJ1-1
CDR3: CASSDNSLALEAFF

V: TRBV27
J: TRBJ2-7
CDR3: CASSPGQTLQQYF

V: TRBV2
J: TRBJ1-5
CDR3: CASTRRGGEGNQPQHF

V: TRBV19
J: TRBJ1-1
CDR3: CASSGGTGWNTEAFF

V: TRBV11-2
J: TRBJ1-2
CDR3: CASSLGVGARGYTF

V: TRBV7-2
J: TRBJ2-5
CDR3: CASSPYTGVETQYF

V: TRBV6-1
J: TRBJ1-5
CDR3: CASSEQGNQPQHF

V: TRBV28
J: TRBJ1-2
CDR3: CASSPSGTGGLGYTF